These T cell receptor beta chains were read from a single sample in a study of blood T cells in healthy people across ages. One entry per CDR3 protein, called by TCRdb with MiXCR from the 5' RACE reads. The data hold approximately 780,000 distinct CDR3 sequences, with roughly 25% observed a single time. The same data also went into a second study, on T cells of mothers and their children.

The material sequenced was blood. All receptors derive from a boy younger than 18 in good health. CDR3s include the opening cysteine and the closing phenylalanine or tryptophan. A D gene is named only where the DNA matches it firmly.

V gene: TRBV5-1; J gene: TRBJ2-1; D gene: -; CDR3 protein: CASSADGANNEQFF
V gene: TRBV3-1; J gene: TRBJ2-7; D gene: -; CDR3 protein: CASSRRDTYEQYF
V gene: TRBV6-4; J gene: -; D gene: TRBD1; CDR3 protein: CASSPGDRAVHEQFF
V gene: TRBV13; J gene: TRBJ1-3; D gene: TRBD1; CDR3 protein: CASSSRTGGNTIYF
V gene: TRBV4-1; J gene: TRBJ2-4; D gene: -; CDR3 protein: CASSQGSRLENIQYF
V gene: TRBV3-1; J gene: TRBJ2-7; D gene: -; CDR3 protein: CATSGGHEQYF
V gene: TRBV7-9; J gene: TRBJ2-5; D gene: TRBD2; CDR3 protein: CASSLSLEGAGPRKGQYF
V gene: TRBV28; J gene: TRBJ2-7; D gene: TRBD2; CDR3 protein: CASSFPRTSGGPSYEQYF
V gene: TRBV5-6; J gene: TRBJ2-7; D gene: -; CDR3 protein: CASSLVAGHYEQYF
V gene: TRBV20-1; J gene: TRBJ2-5; D gene: -; CDR3 protein: CSARGNWGSFQETQYF
V gene: TRBV12-3/TRBV12-4; J gene: TRBJ1-4; D gene: -; CDR3 protein: CASSQSHSGRDEKLFF
V gene: TRBV9; J gene: TRBJ2-5; D gene: -; CDR3 protein: CASSVGARRIEETQYF
V gene: TRBV20-1; J gene: TRBJ1-1; D gene: TRBD1; CDR3 protein: CSATGGLNTEAFF
V gene: TRBV9; J gene: TRBJ2-7; D gene: -; CDR3 protein: CASSVDPGKGYEQYF
V gene: TRBV6-6; J gene: TRBJ2-2; D gene: -; CDR3 protein: CASRPPEGGGELFF
V gene: TRBV27; J gene: TRBJ2-5; D gene: -; CDR3 protein: CASSLTGSQKTQYF
V gene: TRBV7-9; J gene: TRBJ2-7; D gene: -; CDR3 protein: CASSLNRAAPAYEQYF
V gene: TRBV13; J gene: TRBJ2-7; D gene: -; CDR3 protein: CASSLGGQGLAGPWQYF
V gene: TRBV12-3/TRBV12-4; J gene: TRBJ1-2; D gene: TRBD1; CDR3 protein: CASSYQSGTGVYYGYTF
V gene: TRBV20-1; J gene: -; D gene: -; CDR3 protein: CSARDPGYNEQFF
V gene: TRBV7-3; J gene: TRBJ2-3; D gene: TRBD1; CDR3 protein: CASSPDRGWPDTQYF
V gene: TRBV11-2; J gene: TRBJ1-5; D gene: -; CDR3 protein: CASSPEGYFQPQHF
V gene: TRBV28; J gene: -; D gene: -; CDR3 protein: CASSSRGRVNEQFF
V gene: TRBV11-2; J gene: TRBJ2-5; D gene: -; CDR3 protein: CASSSGTLGDQETQYF
V gene: TRBV20-1; J gene: TRBJ2-1; D gene: TRBD2; CDR3 protein: CSARTWTSGYNEQFF
V gene: TRBV21-1; J gene: TRBJ1-5; D gene: -; CDR3 protein: CASSNIRTDIYNQPQHF
V gene: TRBV20-1; J gene: TRBJ2-1; D gene: TRBD1; CDR3 protein: CSARVRQGRSYNEQFF